Presented here are 12 T cell receptor beta chains from one specimen sequenced in a study of cytomegalovirus exposure and HLA in healthy donors. Amplification used 60 Vbeta primers and 13 Jbeta primers. TCRdb's table, derived via immunoSEQ multiplex PCR, lists solely in-frame clones and lacks some. Of some 100,000 clones listed, roughly 82% were seen once; the top ten hold more than 0.95%. Sequenced material: PBMCs. Receptors originate from a woman aged 18 to 35 in good health and CMV-seronegative.

The chain combines TRBV9 with TRBJ1-4; D unclear. Germline values: CDR1 SGDLS, CDR2 YYNGEE. The V end lost 4 bases, the J end lost 3 bases, and 13 bases lay between the germline ends. The CDR3 totals 15 residues. Here the CDR3 DNA reads TGTGCCAGCAGCCCCTCCGGGGTGGCTAATGAAAAACTGTTTTTT. It codes for CASSPSGVANEKLFF.

This clone was found many times. The rearrangement joins TRBV4-3 to TRBJ2-1, with 8 nucleotides matching TRBD1. Germline V gene lookup returns CDR1 LGHNA and CDR2 YSLEER. With 0 bases clipped from V and 8 bases from J, the junction kept 9 bases outside the gene matches. The CDR3 consists of 16 residues. The CDR3 loop is CASSQDSKDRVYEQFF. The CDR3 DNA is TGCGCCAGCAGCCAAGATTCTAAGGACAGGGTTTATGAGCAGTTCTTC.

This chain connects TRBV19 to TRBJ1-5; weak D call: TRBD1 (6 bases). V lost 4 bases and J lost 0, with 22 bases in between. CDR1 is LNHDA, CDR2 SQIVND, per germline (reference sequence). The CDR3 runs 19 residues. CDR3 in amino acids: CASSSPGAGDLHSNQPQHF. CDR3 sequence (DNA): TGTGCCAGTAGTAGCCCTGGGGCAGGGGATTTACATAGCAATCAGCCCCAGCATTTT.

The chain uses TRBV27 and TRBJ1-5; D unclear. The V gene lost 10 bases and the J gene lost 5 bases, with 15 bases spanning the gap. Germline assignment: CDR1 MNHEY and CDR2 SMNVEV (reference sequence). This CDR3 contains 13 residues. CDR3 residues: CATAPGSHQPQHF. Here the CDR3 DNA reads TGTGCCACCGCCCCCGGGAGCCATCAGCCCCAGCATTTT.

The rearrangement links TRBV29-1 to TRBJ2-2, with 9 bases lining up with TRBD1. In germline, CDR1 is SQVTM, CDR2 ANQGSEA. The CDR3 extends over 16 amino acids. Losses at the gene ends were 7 bases for V and 13 bases for J; bases not matched to a gene: 22. This CDR3 reads CSARTGASRARGGLFF. The CDR3 region has the DNA TGCAGCGCCCGGACAGGGGCTAGTCGCGCACGAGGTGGGCTGTTTTTT.

The chain employs TRBV7-2 and TRBJ2-3; D is ambiguous. This CDR3 spans 12 amino acids. Germline loops: CDR1 SGHTA, CDR2 FQGNSA. The V and J ends lost 3 bases and 2 bases respectively, with 3 bases between them. CDR3 nucleotides: TGTGCCAGCAGCTTCTACACAGATACGCAGTATTTT. It translates to CASSFYTDTQYF.

The chain links TRBV6-4 to TRBJ2-3; 8 nucleotides agree with TRBD2. The CDR3 consists of 16 residues. V shed 6 bases, J shed 2 bases, and the junction held 10 bases outside the gene matches. Germline CDR1 MRHNA, CDR2 SNTAGT. CDR3 coding DNA: TGTGCCAGCAGCGCGCTAGCGGGCGACTCCACAGATACGCAGTATTTT. Protein sequence: CASSALAGDSTDTQYF.

The chain joins TRBV4-3 to TRBJ1-1, with 8 bases that match TRBD1. The V gene's germline CDR1 is LGHNA and CDR2 YSLEER. This CDR3 is built from 16 residues. With V trimmed by 6 bases and J by 0 bases, 9 bases remained unmatched. The CDR3 DNA reads TGCGCCAGCAGTTATACAGGGGGTGGAATGAACACTGAAGCTTTCTTT. It specifies CASSYTGGGMNTEAFF.

The chain combines TRBV5-1 with TRBJ2-2; 7 bases line up with TRBD2. Unmatched junction bases numbered 4, after V lost 1 base and J lost 1 base. This CDR3 has 16 residues. Germline V CDR1 and CDR2: SGHRS, YFSETQ. The CDR3 sequence: CASSLLIAGNTGELFF. The CDR3, as DNA: TGCGCCAGCAGCTTGCTAATAGCGGGGAACACCGGGGAGCTGTTTTTT.

In nucleotides, the CDR3 is TGCGCCAGCAGCCAAGATTTGATGAGGAGACTAAACACCGGGGAGCTGTTTTTT. Residues: CASSQDLMRRLNTGELFF. V usage is TRBV4-3 and J usage is TRBJ2-2; D is possibly TRBD2 (5 bases). This CDR3 region has 18 residues. V lost 0 bases and J lost 2, with 16 bases in between. CDR1 and CDR2 (germline): LGHNA, YSLEER.

The chain carries TRBV5-1 and TRBJ2-7; 9 nucleotides line up with TRBD1. J lost 3 bases, V lost 5 bases, and 6 bases had no gene match. The CDR3 sequence is 14 residues long. Per germline, CDR1 SGHRS and CDR2 YFSETQ. The CDR3 protein is CASSQGQGLYEQYF. CDR3 DNA: TGCGCCAGCAGTCAGGGACAGGGACTCTACGAGCAGTACTTC.

CDR3 in amino acids: CASSFQGAPYEQYF. The DNA for the CDR3 is TGTGCCAGCAGTTTTCAGGGGGCTCCCTACGAGCAGTACTTC. The chain is built from TRBV28 and TRBJ2-7, with 8 bases lining up with TRBD1. Trimming removed 3 bases from V and 2 bases from J; junction bases left unmatched: 3. Germline-derived CDR1 and CDR2 are MDHEN and SYDVKM. The CDR3 is made up of 14 amino acids.